Listed below are T cell receptor beta chains from one sample, sequenced in a study of CD8 T cells in Susac syndrome. Via MiXCR, TCRdb re-called the immunoSEQ multiplex PCR reads, giving one row per CDR3 protein. The repertoire holds about 120,000 distinct CDR3 sequences, with roughly 94% as singletons. Sequencing was carried out using CD4+ T cells from PBMCs. These receptors originate from a human donor in good health. CDR3s include the opening cysteine and the closing phenylalanine or tryptophan. Fields, in order: J gene, V gene, CDR3 protein.

j_call: TRBJ2-2
v_call: TRBV3-1
cdr3_aa: CASSPPGILGSTGELFF

j_call: TRBJ1-1
v_call: TRBV24-1
cdr3_aa: CATSRCPPVDTEAFF

j_call: TRBJ1-6
v_call: TRBV30
cdr3_aa: CALGQGHNSPLHF

j_call: TRBJ1-3
v_call: TRBV18
cdr3_aa: CASSRLTGRTGNTIYF

j_call: TRBJ2-1
v_call: TRBV5-1
cdr3_aa: CASSLEYSYNEQFF

j_call: TRBJ1-5
v_call: TRBV4-1
cdr3_aa: CASSQDGTGGNQPQHF

j_call: TRBJ1-6
v_call: TRBV20-1
cdr3_aa: CSARQSGPSPLHF

j_call: TRBJ2-1
v_call: TRBV29-1
cdr3_aa: CSVERAQSDEQFF

j_call: TRBJ1-5
v_call: TRBV20-1
cdr3_aa: CSASVRPNQPQHF

j_call: TRBJ2-7
v_call: TRBV6-2/TRBV6-3
cdr3_aa: CASSYKLGGEQYF

j_call: TRBJ2-2
v_call: TRBV11-2
cdr3_aa: CASSRDRHGELFF

j_call: TRBJ1-5
v_call: TRBV5-1
cdr3_aa: CASSPDGGWLSNQPQHF

j_call: TRBJ1-1
v_call: TRBV19
cdr3_aa: CASSAFYRGATEAFF

j_call: TRBJ1-1
v_call: TRBV6-6
cdr3_aa: CASSFQFVSMNTEAFF

j_call: TRBJ1-4
v_call: TRBV10-3
cdr3_aa: CAISEVATNEKLFF

j_call: TRBJ1-4
v_call: TRBV20-1
cdr3_aa: CSASSGQGTNEKLFF

j_call: TRBJ2-1
v_call: TRBV4-1
cdr3_aa: CASSQDLSGNSYNEQFF

j_call: TRBJ2-5
v_call: TRBV7-9
cdr3_aa: CASSLWRAETQYF

j_call: TRBJ2-3
v_call: TRBV6-2/TRBV6-3
cdr3_aa: CASSGGALSTDTQYF

j_call: TRBJ2-3
v_call: TRBV6-5
cdr3_aa: CASTTGGGTDTQYF

j_call: TRBJ1-1
v_call: TRBV29-1
cdr3_aa: CSAGTGTRNTEAFF

j_call: TRBJ1-1
v_call: TRBV12-3/TRBV12-4
cdr3_aa: CASSHPDGLALNTEAFF

j_call: TRBJ2-7
v_call: TRBV6-6
cdr3_aa: CASSSGSPWVPYF

j_call: TRBJ1-5
v_call: TRBV19
cdr3_aa: CASSHRGDEGPQHF

j_call: TRBJ1-2
v_call: TRBV20-1
cdr3_aa: CSHDPTSGPSYGYTF

j_call: TRBJ1-4
v_call: TRBV5-4
cdr3_aa: CASSLWQENEKLFF

j_call: TRBJ1-4
v_call: TRBV19
cdr3_aa: CASTMGDPSEKLFF

j_call: TRBJ2-2
v_call: TRBV28
cdr3_aa: CASSLSGLITGELFF

j_call: TRBJ2-3
v_call: TRBV2
cdr3_aa: CASRIAGGSTDTQYF

j_call: TRBJ2-2
v_call: TRBV20-1
cdr3_aa: CSASQASTGELFF

j_call: TRBJ2-7
v_call: TRBV12-3/TRBV12-4
cdr3_aa: CASSKGRGSYEQYF

j_call: TRBJ2-7
v_call: TRBV7-7
cdr3_aa: CASSQGGAKEQYF

j_call: TRBJ1-2
v_call: TRBV12-3/TRBV12-4
cdr3_aa: CASSPGIGIFGYTF

j_call: TRBJ1-4
v_call: TRBV5-6
cdr3_aa: CASSLVGEKLFF

j_call: TRBJ2-2
v_call: TRBV9
cdr3_aa: CASSVAPENTGELFF